A single sample gave rise to the 5 T cell receptor beta chains below, sequenced in a study of T cell changes during pregnancy in multiple sclerosis. TCRdb's copy holds only in-frame clones and misses some; the assay was immunoSEQ multiplex PCR. The data contain some 90,000 clones, around 91% of them singletons. The sample was peripheral blood, taken after pregnancy. The receptors shown here come from a female donor in good health, enrolled as a control in a pregnancy study.

The J gene is TRBJ2-7, the V gene TRBV11-2; TRBD1 agrees at 9 bases. The germline gives CDR1 SGHAT, CDR2 FQNNGV. This CDR3 spans 13 amino acids. With 8 bases clipped from V and 3 bases from J, the junction kept 5 bases outside the gene matches. CDR3 region: CASGVGQGYEQYF. The CDR3 region has the DNA TGTGCCAGCGGAGTGGGACAGGGCTACGAGCAGTACTTC.

The chain employs TRBV2 and TRBJ2-5; a possible D gene is TRBD2 (7 bases). The CDR3 loop spans 15 amino acids. Germline loops: CDR1 SNHLY, CDR2 FYNNEI. V lost 1 base and J lost 4, with 13 bases in between. CDR3 residues: CASSEGQGRGETQYF. The CDR3 region has the DNA TGTGCCAGCAGTGAAGGGCAGGGGAGGGGAGAGACCCAGTACTTC.

This clone appeared a single time. V usage is TRBV27 and J usage is TRBJ2-1, with 10 bases fitting TRBD2. The CDR3 is 14 residues long. Germline V gene sequence: CDR1 MNHEY, CDR2 SMNVEV (reference sequence). The V segment lost 9 bases and the J segment 4 bases; nucleotides outside the gene matches: 6. The CDR3 spells CASASGGAYNEQFF. DNA of the CDR3: TGTGCCAGTGCAAGCGGGGGGGCTTACAATGAGCAGTTCTTC.

V and J are TRBV9 and TRBJ2-3; D gene ambiguous. The CDR3 spans 14 residues. Germline V lookup: CDR1 SGDLS, CDR2 YYNGEE. Trimming pared 0 bases from V and 6 bases from J, leaving 11 bases between. CDR3 amino acids: CASSVVGQWDTQYF. The CDR3 coding sequence is TGTGCCAGCAGCGTAGTTGGGCAGTGGGATACGCAGTATTTT. Based on the CDR3 plus reference TRBV9 and TRBJ2-3, the full variable domain is DSGVTQTPKHLITATGQRVTLRCSPRSGDLSVYWYQQSLDQGLQFLIQYYNGEERAKGNILERFSAQQFPDLHSELNLSSLELGDSALYFCASSVVGQWDTQYFGPGTRLTVL.

In its sample, this clone was seen a few times. This sequence joins TRBV5-1 and TRBJ2-2, with a tentative D call TRBD2 (7 bases). The CDR3 sequence is 18 residues long. Germline V gene data show CDR1 as SGHRS and CDR2 as YFSETQ. V was trimmed by 0 bases and J by 1 base, leaving 16 bases between them. The CDR3 nucleotides are TGCGCCAGCAGCTTGGGGCGGCGGGGGCCTTGGAACACCGGGGAGCTGTTTTTT. The encoded protein is CASSLGRRGPWNTGELFF.